This T cell receptor (beta chain) is drawn from a study of cytomegalovirus exposure and HLA in healthy donors. Points from the study as a whole: Despite most TCR sequences being rare, some public TCRs occurred in many donors. TCR clusters originating in the first cohort tended to co-occur in the roughly 130 validation repertoires, according to a later analysis.

Some clones are missing from TCRdb's copy, which holds only in-frame ones; the method was immunoSEQ multiplex PCR. The data contain roughly 70,000 clones, approximately 90% of them seen just once; the ten biggest clones take up 3% to 4.5%. V was shortened by 0 bases and J by 7 bases, with 9 bases between the two germline ends. CDR1 MNHNY and CDR2 SVGAGI come from the germline V gene (reference sequence). CDR3 size: 14 residues. Among the approximately 110 subjects of the validation cohort, separate from the approximately 700-subject first cohort, were the donors. With respect to this clone: Antigen: not known.

This rearrangement joins TRBV6-6 to TRBJ1-4; D is unresolved. Sequenced input: PBMCs. This receptor was taken from a woman under 30 in good health and CMV-seropositive. The CDR3 DNA is TGTGCCAGCAGTTACTCGACTGCCGGTGAAAAACTGTTTTTT. It encodes CASSYSTAGEKLFF.